The 25 T cell receptor beta chains reported below all come from one sample, sequenced in a study of T cells in Graves' hyperthyroidism and ophthalmopathy. RNA transcripts yielded amplified TCR beta CDR3 regions. Researchers ran a first-round RT-PCR on the TCR CDR3 using the HTBI primer set. TCRdb independently ran MiXCR on the multiplex PCR reads; one entry per CDR3 protein. The sample shows hundreds of thousands of distinct CDR3 sequences, around 22% of them seen only once. The sequencing sample was made of blood. Source of these receptors: a woman in her 30s with Graves' ophthalmopathy.

This clonotype was seen repeatedly, ten times or more. The chain uses TRBV6-1 and TRBJ2-7; 9 nucleotides align to TRBD1. The CDR3 runs 13 residues. Germline trimming cut 7 bases from V and 5 bases from J; bases unmatched to any gene: 6. Germline assignment: CDR1 MNHNS and CDR2 SASEGT. This CDR3 is CASNEQGADEQYF. CDR3 nucleotide sequence: TGTGCCAGCAACGAACAGGGGGCCGACGAGCAGTACTTC.

The V gene is TRBV28, the J gene TRBJ1-5, with D possibly matching TRBD1 (6 bases). This CDR3 is built from 14 residues. The germline V gene has CDR1 MDHEN and CDR2 SYDVKM. The V end lost 5 bases, the J end lost 6 bases, and 14 bases lay between the germline ends. DNA for the CDR3: TGTGCCAGCAGTCCTCTACAGGGAGGTCAGCCCCAGCATTTT. Residues: CASSPLQGGQPQHF.

This clonotype was seen at least ten times. One end of the junction is discordant with germline, which a read error may explain. J is TRBJ2-5 and V is TRBV5-1; 10 positions agree with TRBD2. Germline CDR1 and CDR2: SGHRS and YFSETQ. The CDR3 consists of 15 residues. DNA for the CDR3: TGTGCCAGCAGCCTAGCCCTAGCGGGGGAAGAGACCCAGTACTTC. Amino acid sequence: CASSLALAGEETQYF.

The V gene is TRBV6-1, the J gene TRBJ2-7; TRBD1 matches 7 bases. The germline gives CDR1 MNHNS, CDR2 SASEGT. The junction had 13 bases not matched to a gene; V was cut back by 7 bases and J by 7 bases. There are 14 residues in the CDR3. The CDR3 loop reads CASTEGARGREQYF. In DNA, the CDR3 is TGTGCCAGCACCGAGGGGGCGCGAGGAAGAGAGCAGTACTTC.

This clonotype was seen ten or more times. The chain combines TRBV6-1 with TRBJ2-7, with D perhaps TRBD1 (6 bases). The CDR3 length is 15 residues. V lost 6 bases and J lost 1, with 16 bases in between. Germline V gene data show CDR1 as MNHNS and CDR2 as SASEGT. DNA for the CDR3: TGTGCCAGCAGGCACGAGGGGGACCAGTCCTACGAGCAGTACTTC. Residues: CASRHEGDQSYEQYF.

The rearrangement joins TRBV12-3 or TRBV12-4 to TRBJ2-5; TRBD1 might be the D (5 bases). The CDR3 runs 13 residues. V was shortened by 3 bases and J by 3 bases, with 8 bases between the two germline ends. The CDR3: CASSFDRKETQYF. The CDR3 DNA reads as TGTGCCAGCAGTTTCGACAGAAAAGAGACCCAGTACTTC.

This clonotype was observed at least ten times. The chain combines TRBV10-3 with TRBJ1-1; TRBD1 agrees at 10 bases. This CDR3 region has 13 residues. The V gene's germline CDR1 is ENHRY and CDR2 SYGVKD. The trim removed 8 bases at V and 5 bases at J, leaving 5 bases unmatched. CDR3 in DNA: TGTGCCATCGGGACAGGGGATGAGACTGAAGCTTTCTTT. Translated, it gives CAIGTGDETEAFF.

This clonotype occurred many times. The chain combines TRBV12-3 or TRBV12-4 with TRBJ1-2; D is possibly TRBD1 (5 bases). V lost 1 base and J lost 0, with 9 bases in between. This CDR3 has 15 amino acids. CDR3 nucleotide sequence: TGTGCCAGCAGTTTAGGACAGCCGCCTAACTATGGCTACACCTTC. Protein: CASSLGQPPNYGYTF.

The chain has TRBV13 and TRBJ2-7; 8 nucleotides match TRBD2. In germline, CDR1 is PRHDT, CDR2 FYEKMQ (reference sequence). CDR3 size: 18 residues. V lost 2 bases, J lost 0 bases, and 12 bases stayed unmatched. This chain's CDR3 is CASSLRLAGGKSSYEQYF. For the CDR3, the DNA is TGTGCCAGCAGCTTAAGGCTGGCGGGAGGAAAGAGCTCCTACGAGCAGTACTTC.

This clonotype has more than one count but fewer than ten. The chain recombines TRBV28 with TRBJ2-2; 10 bases line up with TRBD1. V trimming: 5 bases; J trimming: 7 bases; junction bases outside the gene matches: 13. Germline loops: CDR1 MDHEN, CDR2 SYDVKM. This CDR3 has 17 residues. CDR3 nucleotide sequence: TGTGCCAGCAGTCCCCAGGGACAGGGGTCCGGTAGCGGGGAGCTGTTTTTT. Translating gives CASSPQGQGSGSGELFF.

This clonotype was observed at least ten times. The chain joins TRBV6-5 to TRBJ2-7; 7 nucleotides align to TRBD2. The CDR3 length is 16 residues. V lost 4 bases to trimming and J lost 1 base; unmatched junction nucleotides: 10. Germline V lookup: CDR1 MNHEY, CDR2 SVGAGI. The DNA of the CDR3 is TGTGCCAGCAGTTCCATCTCCCAGGGACTATCCTACGAGCAGTACTTC. Translating it yields CASSSISQGLSYEQYF.

In its sample, this clonotype was seen many times. One end of the junction varies from germline; a read error may be responsible. The rearrangement uses TRBV6-1 and TRBJ2-7; the D is unclear. Germline values: CDR1 MNHNS, CDR2 SASEGT. The CDR3 runs to 17 residues. For the CDR3, the DNA is TGTGTCAGCAGTACCCTTCGCATGGGTTTAAGATCTTACGAGCAGTACTTC. It is translated as CVSSTLRMGLRSYEQYF.

This clonotype was picked up many times. The genes are TRBV19 and TRBJ1-5; D gene unclear. Germline CDR1 reads LNHDA; CDR2 reads SQIVND (reference sequence). Trimming left V 6 bases short and J 9 bases short, with 15 bases between. CDR3 length: 13 residues. The CDR3 protein is CASSFQRAGPQHF. Here the CDR3 DNA reads TGTGCCAGTAGCTTCCAAAGGGCGGGGCCCCAGCATTTT.

The sample holds many counts of this clonotype. A read error may produce the germline difference seen at one junction end. CDR3 region: CASSFGGWGKNIGELFF. CDR3 coding DNA: TGTGCCAGCAGTTTCGGAGGGTGGGGGAAAAACATCGGGGAGCTGTTTTTT. V is TRBV28 and J is TRBJ2-2; possible D gene TRBD2, 6 bases. Germline lookup yields CDR1 MDHEN and CDR2 SYDVKM. CDR3 length: 17 amino acids.

The DNA for the CDR3 is TGTGCCTGGAGCCTACACGGACAGGGGGCGCACGAGCAGTACTTC. Translated, it gives CAWSLHGQGAHEQYF. The chain is built from TRBV30 and TRBJ2-7, with 11 nucleotides matching TRBD1. The germline V gene encodes CDR1 GTSNPN and CDR2 SVGIG (reference sequence). The CDR3 covers 15 residues. Trimming cost V 3 bases and J 5 bases; bases outside gene matches: 9. Together with reference TRBV30 and TRBJ2-7, the CDR3 gives the full variable domain: SQTIHQWPATLVQPVGSPLSLECTVEGTSNPNLYWYRQAAGRGLQLLFYSVGIGQISSEVPQNLSASRPQDRQFILSSKKLLLSDSGFYLCAWSLHGQGAHEQYFGPGTRLTVT.

This clonotype showed up many times. In nucleotides, the CDR3 is TGTGCCAGCAACGGAGTTAGCGGTCTCTACGAGCAGTACTTC. This gives the protein CASNGVSGLYEQYF. The genes are TRBV6-2 or TRBV6-3 and TRBJ2-7; D possibly corresponds to TRBD2 (6 bases). Germline CDR1 is MNHEY and CDR2 is SVGEGT. The CDR3 runs to 14 residues. Trimming stripped 7 bases from V and 3 bases from J, with 16 bases between.

This clonotype was counted many times. A read error is possible here, since a much larger clone lies one base away. The J gene is TRBJ1-5, the V gene TRBV6-5; no definite D call. The CDR3 consists of 15 residues. Germline CDR1 and CDR2: MNHEY and SVGAGI. V gave up 0 bases and J gave up 11 bases, with 17 bases separating them. The CDR3 coding sequence is TGTGCCAGCAGTTACTCGGTGGACGGCCCTACGGCCCAGCATTTT. It codes for CASSYSVDGPTAQHF.

The chain recombines TRBV6-1 with TRBJ1-1; a weak D match, TRBD1 (5 bases). Germline V CDR1 and CDR2: MNHNS, SASEGT. V gave up 3 bases and J gave up 8 bases, with 16 bases separating them. This CDR3 is 14 amino acids long. CDR3: CASSDRPGWGEAFF. In DNA, the CDR3 is TGTGCCAGCAGTGACCGTCCCGGGTGGGGGGAAGCTTTCTTT.

The CDR3 DNA reads as TGTGCCAGCAGCCAAGATTGGGGGGGTTCCGCTGAAGCTTTCTTT. Protein: CASSQDWGGSAEAFF. The chain uses TRBV3-1 and TRBJ1-1; TRBD1 is a possible D gene (5 bases). The CDR3 extends over 15 amino acids. Germline V CDR1 and CDR2: LGHDT, YNNKEL (reference sequence). V gave up 0 bases and J gave up 6 bases, with 14 bases separating them.

This clonotype was picked up many times. CDR3 region: CASWTVTYEQYF. DNA of the CDR3: TGTGCCAGCTGGACAGTAACCTACGAGCAGTACTTC. The chain couples TRBV11-1 to TRBJ2-7, with TRBD1 as a possible D gene (6 bases). The CDR3 totals 12 residues. Trimming took off 8 bases at V and 2 bases at J, with 10 bases between the two ends. CDR1 is SGHAT, CDR2 FQDESV, per germline (reference sequence).

This clonotype was recorded many times. CDR3 coding DNA: TGTGCCAGCAGCGTTGGTGGGGAGGGGGCCTACGAGCAGTACTTC. Protein sequence: CASSVGGEGAYEQYF. The rearrangement links TRBV5-4 to TRBJ2-7; TRBD2 might be the D (7 bases). Between the trimmed V and J ends, which lost 4 bases and 2 bases, there was a span of 16 bases. Germline-derived CDR1 and CDR2 are SGHNT and YYREEE (reference sequence). The CDR3 length is 15 residues.

This chain links TRBV28 with TRBJ1-5; D is undetermined. Germline CDR1 is MDHEN and CDR2 is SYDVKM. The CDR3 is 12 residues long. Deletions cut 8 bases from V and 3 bases from J, with 8 bases between. The CDR3 is CASYSLNQPQHF. In nucleotides, the CDR3 is TGTGCCAGCTACAGCCTCAATCAGCCCCAGCATTTT.

The table lists this clonotype with many counts. The chain couples TRBV6-5 to TRBJ1-2, with 7 bases identical to TRBD1. The V segment lost 1 base and the J segment 6 bases; nucleotides outside the gene matches: 8. Per germline, CDR1 MNHEY and CDR2 SVGAGI. The CDR3 runs 15 residues. CDR3 nucleotides: TGTGCCAGCAGTTACTTGGCAGGGGGAAGCGATGGCTACACCTTC. It translates to CASSYLAGGSDGYTF.

This clonotype occurred many times. A much larger clone differs by one base, so this may be a read error. The chain combines TRBV7-8 with TRBJ1-5; D unclear. Germline CDR1 SGHVS, CDR2 FQNEAQ. The CDR3 runs 14 residues. The V end lost 2 bases, the J end lost 0 bases, and 5 bases lay between the germline ends. DNA for the CDR3: TGTGCCAGCAGCTTACAGGCTAGCAATCAGCCCCAGCATTTT. This codes for CASSLQASNQPQHF.

This clonotype turned up a few times. This chain joins TRBV2 and TRBJ2-7, with a weak D call TRBD2 (6 bases). This CDR3 comprises 15 residues. CDR1 is SNHLY and CDR2 is FYNNEI in the germline V gene. V lost 5 bases and J 0 bases, leaving 14 bases between the germline ends. CDR3 DNA sequence: TGTGCCAGCAGTTCCGCTAGCGCGAGCTCCTACGAGCAGTACTTC. As protein: CASSSASASSYEQYF. The whole variable domain, remainder taken from reference TRBV2 and TRBJ2-7, is EPEVTQTPSHQVTQMGQEVILRCVPISNHLYFYWYRQILGQKVEFLVSFYNNEISEKSEIFDDQFSVERPDGSNFTLKIRSTKLEDSAMYFCASSSASASSYEQYFGPGTRLTVT.